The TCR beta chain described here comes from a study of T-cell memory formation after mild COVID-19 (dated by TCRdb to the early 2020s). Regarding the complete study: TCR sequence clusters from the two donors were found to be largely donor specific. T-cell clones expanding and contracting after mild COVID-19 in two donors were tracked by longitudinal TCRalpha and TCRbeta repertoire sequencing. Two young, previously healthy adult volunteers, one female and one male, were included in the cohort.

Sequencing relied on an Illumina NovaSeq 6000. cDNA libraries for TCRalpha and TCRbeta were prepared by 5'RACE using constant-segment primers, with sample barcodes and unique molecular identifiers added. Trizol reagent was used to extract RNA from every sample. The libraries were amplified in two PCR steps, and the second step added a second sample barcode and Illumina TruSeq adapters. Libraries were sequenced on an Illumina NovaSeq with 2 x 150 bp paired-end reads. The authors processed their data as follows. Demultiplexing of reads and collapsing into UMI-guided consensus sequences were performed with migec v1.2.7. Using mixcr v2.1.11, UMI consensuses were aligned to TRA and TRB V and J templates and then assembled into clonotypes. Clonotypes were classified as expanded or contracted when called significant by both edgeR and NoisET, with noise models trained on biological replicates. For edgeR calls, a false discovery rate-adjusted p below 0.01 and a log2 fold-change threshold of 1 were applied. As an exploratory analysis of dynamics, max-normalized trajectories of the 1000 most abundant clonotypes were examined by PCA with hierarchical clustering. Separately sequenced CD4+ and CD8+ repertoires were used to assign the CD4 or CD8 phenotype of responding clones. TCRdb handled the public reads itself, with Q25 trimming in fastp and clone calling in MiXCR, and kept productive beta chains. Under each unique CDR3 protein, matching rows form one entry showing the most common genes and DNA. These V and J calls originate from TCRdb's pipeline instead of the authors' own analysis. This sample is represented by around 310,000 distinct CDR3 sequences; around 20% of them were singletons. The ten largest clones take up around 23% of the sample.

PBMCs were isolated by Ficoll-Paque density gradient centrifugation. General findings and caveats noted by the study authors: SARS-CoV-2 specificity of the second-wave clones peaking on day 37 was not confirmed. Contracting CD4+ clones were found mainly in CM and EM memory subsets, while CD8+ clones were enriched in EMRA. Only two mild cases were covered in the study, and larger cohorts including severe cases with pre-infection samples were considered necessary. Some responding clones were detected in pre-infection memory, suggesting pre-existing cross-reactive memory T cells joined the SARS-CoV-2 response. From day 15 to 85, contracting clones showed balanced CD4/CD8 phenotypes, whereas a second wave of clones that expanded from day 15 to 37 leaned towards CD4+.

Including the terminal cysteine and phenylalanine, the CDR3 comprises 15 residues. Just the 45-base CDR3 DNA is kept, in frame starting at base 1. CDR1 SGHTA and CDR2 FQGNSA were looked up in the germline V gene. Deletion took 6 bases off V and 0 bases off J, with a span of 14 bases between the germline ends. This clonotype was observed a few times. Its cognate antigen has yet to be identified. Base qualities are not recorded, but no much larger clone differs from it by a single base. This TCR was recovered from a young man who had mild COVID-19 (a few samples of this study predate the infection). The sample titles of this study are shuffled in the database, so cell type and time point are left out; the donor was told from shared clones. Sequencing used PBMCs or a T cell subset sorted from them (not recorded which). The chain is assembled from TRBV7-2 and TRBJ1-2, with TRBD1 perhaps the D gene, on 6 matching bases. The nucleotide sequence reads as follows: TGTGCCAGCAGGACGGCAGGGGCCCCTAACTATGGCTACACCTTC. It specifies CASRTAGAPNYGYTF.